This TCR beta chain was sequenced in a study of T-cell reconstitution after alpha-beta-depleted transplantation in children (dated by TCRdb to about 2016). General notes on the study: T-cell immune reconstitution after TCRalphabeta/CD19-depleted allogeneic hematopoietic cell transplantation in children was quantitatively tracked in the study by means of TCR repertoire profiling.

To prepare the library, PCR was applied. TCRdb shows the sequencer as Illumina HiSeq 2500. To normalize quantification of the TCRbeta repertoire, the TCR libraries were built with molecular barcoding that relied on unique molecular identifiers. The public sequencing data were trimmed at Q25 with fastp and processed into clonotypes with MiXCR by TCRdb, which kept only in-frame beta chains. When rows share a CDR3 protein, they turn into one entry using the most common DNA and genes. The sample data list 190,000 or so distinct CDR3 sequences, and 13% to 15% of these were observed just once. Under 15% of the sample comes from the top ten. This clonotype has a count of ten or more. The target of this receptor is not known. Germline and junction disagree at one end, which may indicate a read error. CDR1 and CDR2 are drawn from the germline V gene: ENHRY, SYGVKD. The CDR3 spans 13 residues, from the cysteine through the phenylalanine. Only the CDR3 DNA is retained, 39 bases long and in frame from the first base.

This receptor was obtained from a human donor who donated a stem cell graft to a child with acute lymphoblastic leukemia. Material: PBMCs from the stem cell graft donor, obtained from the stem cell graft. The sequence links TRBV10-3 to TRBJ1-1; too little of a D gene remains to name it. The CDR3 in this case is CAINEQANTEAFF. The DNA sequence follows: TGTGCCATCAATGAGCAGGCGAACACTGAAGCTTTCTTT.